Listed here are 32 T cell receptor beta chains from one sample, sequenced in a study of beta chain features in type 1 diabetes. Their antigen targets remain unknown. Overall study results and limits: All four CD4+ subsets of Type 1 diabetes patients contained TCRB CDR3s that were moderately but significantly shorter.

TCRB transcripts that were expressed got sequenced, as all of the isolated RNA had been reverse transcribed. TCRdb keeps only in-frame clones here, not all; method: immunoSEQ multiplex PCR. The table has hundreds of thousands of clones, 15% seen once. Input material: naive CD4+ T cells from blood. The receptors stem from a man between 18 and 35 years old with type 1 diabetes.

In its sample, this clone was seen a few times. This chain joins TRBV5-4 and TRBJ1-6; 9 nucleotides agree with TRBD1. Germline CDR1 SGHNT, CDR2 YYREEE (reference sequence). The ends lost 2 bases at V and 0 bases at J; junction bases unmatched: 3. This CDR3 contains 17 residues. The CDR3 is CASSLGTGSSYNSPLHF. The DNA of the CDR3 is TGTGCCAGCAGCTTAGGGACAGGGAGCTCCTATAATTCACCCCTCCACTTT.

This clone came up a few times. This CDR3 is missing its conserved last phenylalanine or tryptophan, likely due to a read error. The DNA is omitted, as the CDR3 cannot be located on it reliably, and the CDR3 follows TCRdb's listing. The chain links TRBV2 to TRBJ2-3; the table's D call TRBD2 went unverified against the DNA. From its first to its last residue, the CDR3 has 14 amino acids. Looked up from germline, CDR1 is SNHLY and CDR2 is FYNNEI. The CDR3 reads CASSEGGGLAGASS.

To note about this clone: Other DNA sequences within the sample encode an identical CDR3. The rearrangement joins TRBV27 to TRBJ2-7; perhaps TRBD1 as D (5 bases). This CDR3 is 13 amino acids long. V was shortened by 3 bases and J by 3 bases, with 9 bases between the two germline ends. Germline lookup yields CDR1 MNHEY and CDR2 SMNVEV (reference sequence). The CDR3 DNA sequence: TGTGCCAGCAGTTTTCGTCAGGGCTACGAGCAGTACTTC. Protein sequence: CASSFRQGYEQYF.

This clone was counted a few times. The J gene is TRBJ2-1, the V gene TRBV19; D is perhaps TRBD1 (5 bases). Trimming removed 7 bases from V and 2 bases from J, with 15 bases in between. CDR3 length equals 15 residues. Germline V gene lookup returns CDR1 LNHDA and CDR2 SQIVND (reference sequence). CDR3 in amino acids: CASNPAGIAYNEQFF. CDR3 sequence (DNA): TGTGCCAGTAATCCGGCAGGGATCGCCTACAATGAGCAGTTCTTC.

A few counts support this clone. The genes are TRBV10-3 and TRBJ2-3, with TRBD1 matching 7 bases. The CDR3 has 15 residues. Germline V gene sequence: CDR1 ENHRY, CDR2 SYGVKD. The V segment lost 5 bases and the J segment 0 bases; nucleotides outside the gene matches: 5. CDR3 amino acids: CAISRGQDSTDTQYF. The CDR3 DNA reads TGTGCCATCAGTCGAGGACAGGACAGCACAGATACGCAGTATTTT.

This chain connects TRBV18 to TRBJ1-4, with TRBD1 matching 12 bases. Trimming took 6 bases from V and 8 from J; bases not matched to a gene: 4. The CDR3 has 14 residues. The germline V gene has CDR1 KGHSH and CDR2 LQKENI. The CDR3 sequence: CASSPGTGGEKLFF. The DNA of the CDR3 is TGTGCCAGCTCCCCCGGGACAGGGGGCGAAAAACTGTTTTTT.

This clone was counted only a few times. The chain's CDR3 is CASSFRSTDTQYF. Here the CDR3 DNA reads TGTGCCAGCAGCTTCAGGAGCACAGATACGCAGTATTTT. The genes are TRBV5-6 and TRBJ2-3; D is ambiguous. V was shortened by 2 bases and J by 0 bases, with 4 bases between the two germline ends. The CDR3 sequence is 13 residues long. Germline V gene data show CDR1 as SGHDT and CDR2 as YYEEEE.

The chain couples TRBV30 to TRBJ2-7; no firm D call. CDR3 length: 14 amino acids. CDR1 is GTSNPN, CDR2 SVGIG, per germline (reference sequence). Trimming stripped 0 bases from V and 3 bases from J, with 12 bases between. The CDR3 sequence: CAWSVTESIYEQYF. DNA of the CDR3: TGTGCCTGGAGTGTCACGGAGTCTATCTACGAGCAGTACTTC.

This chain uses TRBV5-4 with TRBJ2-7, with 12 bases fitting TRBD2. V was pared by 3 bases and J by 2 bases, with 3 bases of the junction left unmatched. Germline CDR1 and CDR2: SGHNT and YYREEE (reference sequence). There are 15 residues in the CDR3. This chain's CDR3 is CASSSRTSGAYEQYF. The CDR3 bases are TGTGCCAGCAGCTCAAGGACTAGCGGGGCCTACGAGCAGTACTTC.

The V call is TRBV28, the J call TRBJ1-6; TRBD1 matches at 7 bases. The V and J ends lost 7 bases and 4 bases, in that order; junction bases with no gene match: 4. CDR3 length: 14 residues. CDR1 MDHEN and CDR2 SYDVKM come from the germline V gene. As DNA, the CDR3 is TGTGCCAGCACGGTGGGACAGTATAATTCACCCCTCCACTTT. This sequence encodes CASTVGQYNSPLHF.

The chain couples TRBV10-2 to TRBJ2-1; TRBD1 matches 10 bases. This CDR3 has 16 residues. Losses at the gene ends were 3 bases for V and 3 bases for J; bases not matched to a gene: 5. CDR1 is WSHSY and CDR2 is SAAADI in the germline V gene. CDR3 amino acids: CASSDWDRGIYNEQFF. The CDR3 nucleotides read TGCGCCAGCAGTGATTGGGACAGGGGTATCTACAATGAGCAGTTCTTC.

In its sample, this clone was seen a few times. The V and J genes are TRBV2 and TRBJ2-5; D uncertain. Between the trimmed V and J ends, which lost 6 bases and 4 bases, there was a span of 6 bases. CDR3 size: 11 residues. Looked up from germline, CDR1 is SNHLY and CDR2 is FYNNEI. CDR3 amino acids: CASSRGETQYF. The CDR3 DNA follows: TGTGCCAGCAGCAGAGGAGAGACCCAGTACTTC. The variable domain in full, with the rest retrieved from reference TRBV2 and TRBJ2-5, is EPEVTQTPSHQVTQMGQEVILRCVPISNHLYFYWYRQILGQKVEFLVSFYNNEISEKSEIFDDQFSVERPDGSNFTLKIRSTKLEDSAMYFCASSRGETQYFGPGTRLLVL.

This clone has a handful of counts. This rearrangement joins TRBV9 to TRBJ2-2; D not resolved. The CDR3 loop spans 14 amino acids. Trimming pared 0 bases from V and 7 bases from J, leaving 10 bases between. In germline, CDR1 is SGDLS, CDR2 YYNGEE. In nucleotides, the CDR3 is TGTGCCAGCAGCGTAGCGGTTGAGTTCGGGGAGCTGTTTTTT. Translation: CASSVAVEFGELFF.

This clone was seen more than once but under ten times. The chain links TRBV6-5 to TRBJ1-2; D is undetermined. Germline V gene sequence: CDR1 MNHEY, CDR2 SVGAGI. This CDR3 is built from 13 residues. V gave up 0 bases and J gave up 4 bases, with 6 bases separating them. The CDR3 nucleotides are TGTGCCAGCAGTTACTCCGGGAGCTATGGCTACACCTTC. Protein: CASSYSGSYGYTF.

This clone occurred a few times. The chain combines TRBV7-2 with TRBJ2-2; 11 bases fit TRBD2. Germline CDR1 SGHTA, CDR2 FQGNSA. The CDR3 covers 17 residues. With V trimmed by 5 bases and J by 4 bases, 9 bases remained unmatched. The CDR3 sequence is CASSQLGTSGITGELFF. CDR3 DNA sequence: TGTGCCAGCAGCCAACTCGGGACTAGCGGTATCACCGGGGAGCTGTTTTTT.

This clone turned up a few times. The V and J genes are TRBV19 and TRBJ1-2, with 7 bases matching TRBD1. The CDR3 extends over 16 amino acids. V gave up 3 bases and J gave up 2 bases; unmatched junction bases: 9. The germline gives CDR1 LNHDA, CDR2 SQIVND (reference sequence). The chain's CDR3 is CASSITGTAYNYGYTF. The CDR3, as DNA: TGTGCCAGTAGTATTACCGGGACAGCTTACAACTATGGCTACACCTTC.

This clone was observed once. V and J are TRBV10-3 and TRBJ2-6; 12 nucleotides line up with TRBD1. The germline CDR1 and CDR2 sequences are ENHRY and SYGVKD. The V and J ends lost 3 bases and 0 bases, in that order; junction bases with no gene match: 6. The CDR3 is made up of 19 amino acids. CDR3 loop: CAISDPGQGALSGANVLTF. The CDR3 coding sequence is TGTGCCATCAGTGACCCGGGACAGGGGGCCCTCTCTGGGGCCAACGTCCTGACTTTC.

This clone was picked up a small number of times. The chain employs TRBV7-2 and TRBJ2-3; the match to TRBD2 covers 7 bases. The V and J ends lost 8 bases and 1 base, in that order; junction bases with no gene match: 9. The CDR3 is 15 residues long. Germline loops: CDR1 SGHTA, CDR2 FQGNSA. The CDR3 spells CASSPHRGGTDTQYF. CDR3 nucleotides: TGTGCCAGCTCCCCCCATCGGGGGGGCACAGATACGCAGTATTTT. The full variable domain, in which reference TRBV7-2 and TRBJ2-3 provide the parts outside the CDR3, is GAGVSQSPSNKVTEKGKDVELRCDPISGHTALYWYRQSLGQGLEFLIYFQGNSAPDKSGLPSDRFSAERTGGSVSTLTIQRTQQEDSAVYLCASSPHRGGTDTQYFGPGTRLTVL.

The DNA for the CDR3 is TGTGCCAGTAGTCGGACTCCGTATGGCTACACCTTC. Protein sequence: CASSRTPYGYTF. The chain uses TRBV19 and TRBJ1-2; D not resolved. Trimming left V 5 bases short and J 5 bases short, with 9 bases between. Germline lookup yields CDR1 LNHDA and CDR2 SQIVND (reference sequence). The CDR3 runs 12 residues.

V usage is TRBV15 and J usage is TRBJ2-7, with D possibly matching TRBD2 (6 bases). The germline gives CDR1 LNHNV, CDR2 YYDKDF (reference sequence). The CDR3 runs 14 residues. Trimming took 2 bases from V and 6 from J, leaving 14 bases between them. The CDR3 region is CATSRRGLGSEQYF. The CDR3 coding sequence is TGTGCCACCAGCAGACGGGGACTGGGGAGCGAGCAGTACTTC.

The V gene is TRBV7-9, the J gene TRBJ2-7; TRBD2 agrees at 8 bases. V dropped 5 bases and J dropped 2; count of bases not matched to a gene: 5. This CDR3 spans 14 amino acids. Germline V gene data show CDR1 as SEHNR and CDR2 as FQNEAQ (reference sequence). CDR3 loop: CASSRTGGPYEQYF. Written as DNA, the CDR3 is TGTGCCAGCAGCCGGACGGGGGGGCCCTACGAGCAGTACTTC.

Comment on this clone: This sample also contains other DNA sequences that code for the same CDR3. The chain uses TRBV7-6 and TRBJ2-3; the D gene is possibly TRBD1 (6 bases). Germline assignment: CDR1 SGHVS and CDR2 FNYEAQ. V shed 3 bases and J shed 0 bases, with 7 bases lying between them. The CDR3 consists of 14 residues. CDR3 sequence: CASSLGASTDTQYF. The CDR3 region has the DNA TGTGCCAGCAGCTTGGGGGCTAGCACAGATACGCAGTATTTT. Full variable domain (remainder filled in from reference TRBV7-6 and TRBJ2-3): GAGVSQSPRYKVTKRGQDVALRCDPISGHVSLYWYRQALGQGPEFLTYFNYEAQQDKSGLPNDRFSAERPEGSISTLTIQRTEQRDSAMYRCASSLGASTDTQYFGPGTRLTVL.

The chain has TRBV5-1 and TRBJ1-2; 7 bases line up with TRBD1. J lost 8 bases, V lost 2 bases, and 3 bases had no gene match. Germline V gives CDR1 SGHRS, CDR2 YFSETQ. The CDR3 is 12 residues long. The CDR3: CASSFTGDGYTF. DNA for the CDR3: TGCGCCAGCAGCTTTACAGGGGACGGCTACACCTTC.

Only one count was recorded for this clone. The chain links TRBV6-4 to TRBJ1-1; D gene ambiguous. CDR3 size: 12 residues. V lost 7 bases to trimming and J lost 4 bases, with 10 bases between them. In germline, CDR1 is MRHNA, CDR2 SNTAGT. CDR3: CASTRGSTEAFF. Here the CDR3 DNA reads TGTGCCAGCACGAGAGGGTCCACTGAAGCTTTCTTT.

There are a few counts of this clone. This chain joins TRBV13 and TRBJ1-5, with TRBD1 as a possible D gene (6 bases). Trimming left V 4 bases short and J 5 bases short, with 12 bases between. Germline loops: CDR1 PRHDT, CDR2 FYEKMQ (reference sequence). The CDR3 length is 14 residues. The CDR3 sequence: CASSSGGGDQPQHF. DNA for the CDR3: TGTGCCAGCAGCTCAGGAGGGGGGGATCAGCCCCAGCATTTT.

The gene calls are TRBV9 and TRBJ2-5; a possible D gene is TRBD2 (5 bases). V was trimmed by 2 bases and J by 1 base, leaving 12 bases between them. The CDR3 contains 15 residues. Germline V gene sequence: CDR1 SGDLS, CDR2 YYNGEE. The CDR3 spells CASSVAGRAQETQYF. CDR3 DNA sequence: TGTGCCAGCAGCGTGGCCGGGCGGGCCCAAGAGACCCAGTACTTC.

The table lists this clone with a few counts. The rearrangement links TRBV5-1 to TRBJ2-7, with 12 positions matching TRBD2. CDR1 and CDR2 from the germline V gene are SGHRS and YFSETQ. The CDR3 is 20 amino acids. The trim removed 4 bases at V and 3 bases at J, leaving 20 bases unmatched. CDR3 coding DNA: TGCGCCAGCAGCCCTGGACTAGCGGGGCGCATAACTCTAACGTTCTACGAGCAGTACTTC. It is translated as CASSPGLAGRITLTFYEQYF.

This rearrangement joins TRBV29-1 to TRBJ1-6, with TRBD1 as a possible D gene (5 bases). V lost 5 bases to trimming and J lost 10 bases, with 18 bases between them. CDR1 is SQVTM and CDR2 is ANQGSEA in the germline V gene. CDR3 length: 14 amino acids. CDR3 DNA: TGCAGCGTTACAACTGGGGCAGGTCGCTCACCCCTCCACTTT. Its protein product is CSVTTGAGRSPLHF.

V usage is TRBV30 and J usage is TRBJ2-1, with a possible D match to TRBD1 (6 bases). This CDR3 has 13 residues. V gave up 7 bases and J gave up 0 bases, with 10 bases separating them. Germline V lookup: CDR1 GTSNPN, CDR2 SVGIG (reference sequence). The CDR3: CAYRVSSYNEQFF. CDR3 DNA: TGTGCCTACAGGGTCAGCTCCTACAATGAGCAGTTCTTC.

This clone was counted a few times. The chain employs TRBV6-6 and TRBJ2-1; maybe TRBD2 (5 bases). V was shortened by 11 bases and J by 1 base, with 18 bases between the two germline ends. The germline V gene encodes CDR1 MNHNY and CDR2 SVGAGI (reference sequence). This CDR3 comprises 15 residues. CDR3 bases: TGTGCCCATGGAGGCGGTGACCTTTCCTACAATGAGCAGTTCTTC. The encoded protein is CAHGGGDLSYNEQFF.

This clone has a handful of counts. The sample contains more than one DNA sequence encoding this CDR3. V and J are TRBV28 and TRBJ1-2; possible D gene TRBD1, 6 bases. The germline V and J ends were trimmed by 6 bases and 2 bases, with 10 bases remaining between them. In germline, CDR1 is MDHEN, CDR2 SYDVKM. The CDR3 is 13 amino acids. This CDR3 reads CASSLTGNYGYTF. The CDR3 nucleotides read TGTGCCAGCAGCCTCACAGGGAACTATGGCTACACCTTC.

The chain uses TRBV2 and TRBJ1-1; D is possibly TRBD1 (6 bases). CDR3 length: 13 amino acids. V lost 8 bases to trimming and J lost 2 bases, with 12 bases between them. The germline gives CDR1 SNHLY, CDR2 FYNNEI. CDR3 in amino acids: CASAIQGNTEAFF. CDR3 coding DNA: TGTGCCAGCGCGATACAGGGTAACACTGAAGCTTTCTTT.